Listed below are T cell receptor beta chains from one sample, sequenced in a study of cytomegalovirus exposure and HLA in healthy donors. Profiled with immunoSEQ multiplex PCR; TCRdb holds only in-frame clones, not every one. The sample holds under 250,000 clones, around 73% seen once. The sample taken for sequencing was PBMCs. The source is a male donor in good health and CMV-seronegative. Each CDR3 is given with its conserved first and last residue. Fields, in order: J gene, V gene, D gene, clone size, CDR3 DNA, CDR3 protein. A D gene is named only where the DNA matches it firmly. Rows may omit the clone size; those that give it use once, few, many or a size class.

>TRBJ2-3|TRBV29-1|-|-
TGCAGCGTTGATAAGGTAGCGGCTACTACAGATACGCAGTATTTT
CSVDKVAATTDTQYF
>TRBJ2-1|TRBV6-4|TRBD2|-
TGTGCCAGCGCCGGGACTAGCGGGAGAGATGAGCAGTTCTTC
CASAGTSGRDEQFF
>TRBJ1-4|TRBV2|-|-
TGTGCCAGCAGTGAGGCCGGGACACCAACTAATGAAAAACTGTTTTTT
CASSEAGTPTNEKLFF
>TRBJ1-1|TRBV30|-|-
TGTGCCTGGACTTACCCCGTCGGGAGCACTGAAGCTTTCTTT
CAWTYPVGSTEAFF
>TRBJ1-2|TRBV29-1|-|-
TGCAGCGTCGACCAGGGTACTAACTATGGCTACACCTTC
CSVDQGTNYGYTF
>TRBJ1-1|TRBV27|-|-
TGTGCCAGCAGTTTAATCGCGGGGAACACTGAAGCTTTCTTT
CASSLIAGNTEAFF
>TRBJ2-3|TRBV6-6|TRBD2|-
TGTGCCAGCAGCCTCCGGGGGGGGGTGACAGATACGCAGTATTTT
CASSLRGGVTDTQYF
>TRBJ1-1|TRBV18|-|once
TGTGCCAGCTCACCACCCGGGAACACTGAAGCTTTCTTT
CASSPPGNTEAFF
>TRBJ2-5|TRBV28|-|-
TGTGCCAGCCTTCCAAGCGGTACAGAGACCCAGTACTTC
CASLPSGTETQYF
>TRBJ2-3|TRBV7-8|-|-
TGTGCCAGCAGCTTAGCGGGCGGGCGTAGCACAGATACGCAGTATTTT
CASSLAGGRSTDTQYF
>TRBJ1-5|TRBV6-5|-|-
TGTGCCAGCAGTTACGGCAAGCAGCCCCAGCATTTT
CASSYGKQPQHF
>TRBJ2-3|TRBV6-5|-|-
TGTGCCAGCAGTTACTCCACTAGCACAGATACGCAGTATTTT
CASSYSTSTDTQYF
>TRBJ2-7|TRBV2|TRBD2|-
TGTGCCGGCGCTAGCGGGAGGTCTTACGAGCAGTACTTC
CAGASGRSYEQYF
>TRBJ1-2|TRBV29-1|-|-
TGCAGCGTTGACAGGGGAACCAACTATGGCTACACCTTC
CSVDRGTNYGYTF
>TRBJ1-2|TRBV19|-|-
TGTGCCAGTACCCCCTTCGGGGGCTATGGCTACACCTTC
CASTPFGGYGYTF